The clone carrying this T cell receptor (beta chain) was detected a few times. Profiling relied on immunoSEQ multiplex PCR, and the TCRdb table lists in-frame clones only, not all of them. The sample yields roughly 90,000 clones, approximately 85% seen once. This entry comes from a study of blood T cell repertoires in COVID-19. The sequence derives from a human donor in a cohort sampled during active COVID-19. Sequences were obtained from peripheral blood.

For the CDR3, the DNA is TGTGCCAGCAGTTTACACATGAACACTGAAGCTTTCTTT. Translated: CASSLHMNTEAFF. The chain employs TRBV28 and TRBJ1-1; D gene unclear. This CDR3 has 13 amino acids. CDR1 is MDHEN, CDR2 SYDVKM, per germline. V lost 2 bases to trimming and J lost 0 bases, with 4 bases between them.